Reported below is one T cell receptor beta chain. Its antigen is unidentified. These data originate in a study of OX40 agonist ivuxolimab in advanced cancers. General study points: Certain nonresponding patients likewise had low normalized T-cell clonal expansion.

Germline trimming cut 3 bases from V and 7 bases from J; bases unmatched to any gene: 10. Germline CDR1 reads SGDLS; CDR2 reads YYNGEE. This CDR3 region has 14 residues. Libraries were prepared by immunoSEQ multiplex PCR; TCRdb keeps only in-frame clonotypes and omits some of them. This sample has 10,000 or so clones, with around 80% found just once. The sample consisted of CD4+ or CD8+ T cells sorted from blood, taken in a trial of the OX40 agonist ivuxolimab. The clonotype was recovered from an adult with an advanced solid tumor such as melanoma, head and neck, liver or kidney cancer. The J gene is TRBJ2-7, the V gene TRBV9, with 7 positions matching TRBD1. The chain's CDR3 is CASSGRDSSWEQYF. In nucleotides, the CDR3 is TGTGCCAGCAGCGGCCGGGACAGCAGTTGGGAGCAGTACTTC.